The rows below give T cell receptor beta chains drawn from one sample of a study of T cells in Graves' hyperthyroidism and ophthalmopathy. TCRdb fed the multiplex PCR reads into MiXCR, producing one record per CDR3 protein. The data show some 620,000 distinct CDR3 sequences, roughly 15% seen once. Sequenced material: blood. The receptor source for this set is a woman aged 25 to 39 with Graves' hyperthyroidism. Both conserved end residues are part of each CDR3. The D gene is left open where the match is weak. Clone size is not always given. Where it is, it says once, few, many or a class for expanded clones.

TRBV2	TRBD1	TRBJ1-1	many	CASRGSDRGNTEAFF	TGTGCCAGCAGGGGATCCGACAGGGGGAACACTGAAGCTTTCTTT
TRBV24-1	TRBD2	TRBJ2-1	few	CATSERLAGDNEQFF	TGTGCCACCAGTGAACGACTAGCGGGAGACAATGAGCAGTTCTTC
TRBV5-6	NA	TRBJ2-3	NA	CASSLRFGGSTDTQYF	TGTGCCAGCAGCTTGAGATTCGGAGGAAGCACAGATACGCAGTATTTT
TRBV7-8	TRBD1	TRBJ2-6	few	CASGQAIHSGANVLTF	TGTGCCAGCGGACAGGCGATCCATTCTGGGGCCAACGTCCTGACTTTC
TRBV19	TRBD1	TRBJ1-2	NA	CASYHRGPYGYTF	TGTGCCAGCTACCACAGGGGGCCCTATGGCTACACCTTC
TRBV19	TRBD2	TRBJ2-1	NA	CASSTLAGAYNEQFF	TGTGCCAGTAGTACGCTAGCGGGAGCCTACAATGAGCAGTTCTTC
TRBV18	TRBD1	TRBJ1-1	many	CASSPRTGPNTEAFF	TGTGCCAGCTCACCTCGGACAGGCCCAAACACTGAAGCTTTCTTT
TRBV10-3	TRBD1	TRBJ2-7	NA	CALAGQGTEQYF	TGTGCCCTCGCCGGACAGGGTACCGAGCAGTACTTC
TRBV29-1	NA	TRBJ1-1	many	CSVETATNTEAFF	TGCAGCGTGGAGACAGCAACCAACACTGAAGCTTTCTTT
TRBV27	TRBD2	TRBJ2-7	few	CASSFGGGVYEQYF	TGTGCCAGCAGTTTTGGGGGGGGAGTCTACGAGCAGTACTTC
TRBV20-1	NA	TRBJ1-3	many	CSAREGAGNTIYF	TGCAGTGCCCGAGAGGGGGCTGGAAACACCATATATTTT
TRBV28	TRBD1	TRBJ1-2	NA	CASFGDRGYGYTF	TGTGCCAGCTTTGGGGACAGGGGTTATGGCTACACCTTC
TRBV7-3	NA	TRBJ1-1	many	CASSLARGTEAFF	TGTGCCAGCAGCTTAGCAAGGGGCACTGAAGCTTTCTTT
TRBV3-1	TRBD2	TRBJ2-1	NA	CASSPQLAGVPNEQFF	TGTGCCAGCAGCCCACAACTAGCGGGAGTACCTAATGAGCAGTTCTTC
TRBV30	TRBD1	TRBJ2-7	many	CALTGSAYEQYF	TGTGCCTTGACAGGGAGTGCCTACGAGCAGTACTTC
TRBV19	NA	TRBJ2-2	many	CASSIGSSGYVTGELFF	TGTGCCAGTAGTATAGGCTCCTCAGGGTACGTGACCGGGGAGCTGTTTTTT
TRBV6-2/TRBV6-3	TRBD2	TRBJ2-7	many	CASRRGSGGRRSYEQYF	TGTGCCAGCAGGAGGGGTTCTGGCGGGAGGCGCTCCTACGAGCAGTACTTC
TRBV6-2/TRBV6-3	NA	TRBJ2-3	NA	CASSYSYVDSSESTDTQYF	TGTGCCAGCAGTTACTCGTATGTGGACTCTAGCGAGAGTACAGATACGCAGTATTTT
TRBV7-3	NA	TRBJ1-5	NA	CASSSQDGSNQPQHF	TGTGCCAGCAGCTCCCAGGATGGGAGCAATCAGCCCCAGCATTTT
TRBV20-1	NA	TRBJ2-1	many	CSAREAHRAEKFF	TGCAGTGCTAGAGAAGCCCATCGGGCCGAGAAGTTCTTC
TRBV9	NA	TRBJ2-1	NA	CASSEGNVYNEQFF	TGTGCCAGCAGCGAGGGGAACGTCTACAATGAGCAGTTCTTC
TRBV25-1	NA	TRBJ2-7	NA	CASSVETSSYEQYF	TGTGCCAGCAGTGTGGAGACTAGCTCCTACGAGCAGTACTTC
TRBV7-9	TRBD1	TRBJ2-5	many	CASSMTGVETQYF	TGTGCCAGCAGTATGACAGGGGTGGAGACCCAGTACTTC
TRBV10-1	NA	TRBJ2-1	few	CASSELGSNEQFF	TGCGCCAGCAGTGAGTTGGGGAGCAATGAGCAGTTCTTC
TRBV7-2	TRBD2	TRBJ2-1	many	CASSLELSGRLGEQFF	TGTGCCAGCAGCTTAGAGTTAAGCGGGAGGCTAGGTGAGCAGTTCTTC
TRBV12-3/TRBV12-4	NA	TRBJ1-2	many	CASSGTIGGLGGYTF	TGTGCCAGCAGTGGTACGATCGGGGGGCTAGGTGGCTACACCTTC
TRBV6-1	NA	TRBJ2-4	many	CASSPRAAGNIQYF	TGTGCCAGCAGTCCTCGGGCAGCGGGAAACATTCAGTACTTC
TRBV25-1	TRBD2	TRBJ2-1	many	CASSEPGLAGGYEQFF	TGTGCCAGCAGTGAACCGGGACTAGCGGGAGGGTATGAGCAGTTCTTC
TRBV19	NA	TRBJ2-7	NA	CASSRTDVSYEQYF	TGTGCCAGTAGCCGGACAGACGTCTCCTACGAGCAGTACTTC
TRBV3-1	NA	TRBJ1-1	NA	CASSHPGGTAFF	TGTGCCAGCAGCCATCCGGGGGGGACAGCTTTCTTT
TRBV28	NA	TRBJ1-5	few	CASSYRAVSAHQPQHF	TGTGCCAGCAGTTACCGGGCGGTCAGTGCCCATCAGCCCCAGCATTTT
TRBV30	NA	TRBJ2-3	many	CAWSQGGGDTQYF	TGTGCCTGGAGCCAGGGAGGAGGAGATACGCAGTATTTT
TRBV30	TRBD2	TRBJ2-5	NA	CALLAGEETQYF	TGTGCCTTACTAGCGGGAGAAGAGACCCAGTACTTC
TRBV9	TRBD1	TRBJ2-2	few	CASSPRTGIGELFF	TGTGCCAGCAGCCCCAGGACAGGGATCGGGGAGCTGTTTTTT
TRBV12-3/TRBV12-4	NA	TRBJ2-7	NA	CASSLTGGNSYEQYF	TGTGCCAGCAGTTTAACTGGGGGGAACTCCTACGAGCAGTACTTC
TRBV20-1	NA	TRBJ2-2	NA	CSAILGGGGVGTGELFF	TGCAGTGCGATCCTGGGCGGAGGAGGGGTTGGTACCGGGGAGCTGTTTTTT
TRBV7-9	NA	TRBJ1-3	many	CASSLDSGNTIYF	TGCGCCAGCAGCTTGGACAGCGGAAACACCATATATTTT
TRBV12-3/TRBV12-4	NA	TRBJ2-7	many	CASSDPIRDEQYF	TGTGCCAGCAGTGACCCCATAAGAGACGAGCAGTACTTC
TRBV7-2	NA	TRBJ1-4	few	CASSFGPDNEKLFF	TGTGCCAGCAGCTTCGGGCCGGACAATGAAAAACTGTTTTTT
TRBV6-6	NA	TRBJ1-1	few	CASSYNLNTEAFF	TGTGCCAGCAGTTACAACCTGAACACTGAAGCTTTCTTT
TRBV9	NA	TRBJ2-7	NA	CASSPPEGLLSSYEQYF	TGTGCCAGCAGCCCCCCCGAGGGACTCCTTTCCTCCTACGAGCAGTACTTC
TRBV10-3	NA	TRBJ1-4	many	CAISEGRVTGREKLFF	TGTGCCATCAGTGAGGGGCGTGTAACAGGTCGAGAAAAACTGTTTTTT
TRBV20-1	TRBD1	TRBJ1-1	few	CSARFRDRGTEAFF	TGCAGTGCTAGATTCCGGGACAGGGGTACTGAAGCTTTCTTT
TRBV29-1	NA	TRBJ1-6	NA	CSVGAGADSPLHF	TGCAGCGTTGGAGCAGGGGCGGATTCACCCCTCCACTTT
TRBV11-1	TRBD2	TRBJ2-1	many	CASSLGGLAGESNNEQFF	TGTGCCAGCAGCTTAGGAGGACTAGCGGGAGAAAGTAACAATGAGCAGTTCTTC